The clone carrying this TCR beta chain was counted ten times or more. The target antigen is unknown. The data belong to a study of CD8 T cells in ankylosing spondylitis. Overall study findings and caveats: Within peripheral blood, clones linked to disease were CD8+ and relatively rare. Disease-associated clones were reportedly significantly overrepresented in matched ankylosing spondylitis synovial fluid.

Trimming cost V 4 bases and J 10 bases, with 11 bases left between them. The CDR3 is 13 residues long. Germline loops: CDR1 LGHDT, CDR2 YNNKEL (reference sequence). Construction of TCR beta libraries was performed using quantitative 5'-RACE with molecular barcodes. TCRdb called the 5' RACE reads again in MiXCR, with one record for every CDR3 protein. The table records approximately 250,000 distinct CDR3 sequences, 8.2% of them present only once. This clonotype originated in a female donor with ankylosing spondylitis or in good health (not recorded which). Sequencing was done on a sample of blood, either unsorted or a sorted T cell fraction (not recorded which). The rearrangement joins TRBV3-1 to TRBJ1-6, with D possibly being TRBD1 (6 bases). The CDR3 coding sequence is TGTGCCAGCAGCCCAAACAGGGAGTCACCCCTCCACTTT. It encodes CASSPNRESPLHF. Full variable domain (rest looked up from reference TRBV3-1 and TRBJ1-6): DTAVSQTPKYLVTQMGNDKSIKCEQNLGHDTMYWYKQDSKKFLKIMFSYNNKELIINETVPNRFSPKSPDKAHLNLHINSLELGDSAVYFCASSPNRESPLHFGNGTRLTVT.